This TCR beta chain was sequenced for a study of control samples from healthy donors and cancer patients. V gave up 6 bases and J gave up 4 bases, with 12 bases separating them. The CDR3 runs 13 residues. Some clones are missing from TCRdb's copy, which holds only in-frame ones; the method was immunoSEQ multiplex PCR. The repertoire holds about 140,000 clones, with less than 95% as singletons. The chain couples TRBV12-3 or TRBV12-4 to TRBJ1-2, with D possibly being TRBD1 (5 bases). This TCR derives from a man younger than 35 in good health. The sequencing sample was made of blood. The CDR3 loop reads CASSLTVGYGYTF. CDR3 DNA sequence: TGTGCCAGCAGCTTGACAGTGGGCTATGGCTACACCTTC.